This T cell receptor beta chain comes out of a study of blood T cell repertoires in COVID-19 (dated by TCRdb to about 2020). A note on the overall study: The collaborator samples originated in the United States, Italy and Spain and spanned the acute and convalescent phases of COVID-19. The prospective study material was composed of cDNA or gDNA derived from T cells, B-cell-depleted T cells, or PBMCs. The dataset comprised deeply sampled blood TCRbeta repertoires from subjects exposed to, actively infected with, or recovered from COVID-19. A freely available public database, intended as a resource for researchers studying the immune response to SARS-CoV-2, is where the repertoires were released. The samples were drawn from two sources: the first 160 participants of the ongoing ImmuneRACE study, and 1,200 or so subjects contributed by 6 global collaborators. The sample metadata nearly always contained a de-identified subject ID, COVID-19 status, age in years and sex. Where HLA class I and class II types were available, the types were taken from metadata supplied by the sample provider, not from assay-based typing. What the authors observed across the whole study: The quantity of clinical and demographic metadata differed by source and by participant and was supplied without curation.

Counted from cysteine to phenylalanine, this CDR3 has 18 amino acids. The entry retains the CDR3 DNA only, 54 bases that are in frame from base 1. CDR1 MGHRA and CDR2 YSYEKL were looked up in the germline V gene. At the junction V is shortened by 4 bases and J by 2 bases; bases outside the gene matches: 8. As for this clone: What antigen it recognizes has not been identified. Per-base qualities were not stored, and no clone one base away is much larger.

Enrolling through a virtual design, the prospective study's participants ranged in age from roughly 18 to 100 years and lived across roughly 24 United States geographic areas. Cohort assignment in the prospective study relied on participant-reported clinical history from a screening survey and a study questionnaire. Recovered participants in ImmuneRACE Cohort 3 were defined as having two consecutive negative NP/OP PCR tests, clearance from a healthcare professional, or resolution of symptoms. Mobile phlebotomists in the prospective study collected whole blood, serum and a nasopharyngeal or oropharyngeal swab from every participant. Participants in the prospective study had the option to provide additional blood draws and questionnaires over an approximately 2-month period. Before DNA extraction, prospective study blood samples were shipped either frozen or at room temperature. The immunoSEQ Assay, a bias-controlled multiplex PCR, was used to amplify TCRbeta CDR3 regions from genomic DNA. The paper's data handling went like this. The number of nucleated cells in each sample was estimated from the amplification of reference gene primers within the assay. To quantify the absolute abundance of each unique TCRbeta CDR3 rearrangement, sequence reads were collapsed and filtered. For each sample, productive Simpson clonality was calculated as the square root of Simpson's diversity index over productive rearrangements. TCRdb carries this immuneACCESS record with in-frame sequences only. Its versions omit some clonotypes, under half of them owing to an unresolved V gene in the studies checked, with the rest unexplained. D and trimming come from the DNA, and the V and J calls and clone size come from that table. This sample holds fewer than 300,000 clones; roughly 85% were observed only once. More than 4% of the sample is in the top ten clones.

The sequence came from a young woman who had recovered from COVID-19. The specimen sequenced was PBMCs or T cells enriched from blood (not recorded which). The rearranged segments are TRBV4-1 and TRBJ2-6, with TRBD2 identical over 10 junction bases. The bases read TGCGCCAGCAGCCTGACGGTAGCGGGGGGCCCTGGGGCCAACGTCCTGACTTTC. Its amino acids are CASSLTVAGGPGANVLTF.